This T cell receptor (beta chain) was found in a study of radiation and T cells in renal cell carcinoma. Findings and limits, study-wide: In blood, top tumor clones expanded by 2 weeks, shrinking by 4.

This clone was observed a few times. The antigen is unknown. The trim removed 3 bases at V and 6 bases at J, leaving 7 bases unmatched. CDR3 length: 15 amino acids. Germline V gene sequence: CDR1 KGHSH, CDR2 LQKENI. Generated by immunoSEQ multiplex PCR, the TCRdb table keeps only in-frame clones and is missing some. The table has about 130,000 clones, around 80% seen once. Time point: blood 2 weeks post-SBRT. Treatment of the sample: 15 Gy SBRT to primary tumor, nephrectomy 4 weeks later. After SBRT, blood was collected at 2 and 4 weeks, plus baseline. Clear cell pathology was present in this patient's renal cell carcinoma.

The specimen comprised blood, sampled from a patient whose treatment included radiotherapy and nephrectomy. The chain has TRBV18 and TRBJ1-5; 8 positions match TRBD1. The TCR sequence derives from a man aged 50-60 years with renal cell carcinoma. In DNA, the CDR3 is TGTGCCAGCTCACCGGCAGGGGGCTTTAGTCAGCCCCAGCATTTT. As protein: CASSPAGGFSQPQHF.